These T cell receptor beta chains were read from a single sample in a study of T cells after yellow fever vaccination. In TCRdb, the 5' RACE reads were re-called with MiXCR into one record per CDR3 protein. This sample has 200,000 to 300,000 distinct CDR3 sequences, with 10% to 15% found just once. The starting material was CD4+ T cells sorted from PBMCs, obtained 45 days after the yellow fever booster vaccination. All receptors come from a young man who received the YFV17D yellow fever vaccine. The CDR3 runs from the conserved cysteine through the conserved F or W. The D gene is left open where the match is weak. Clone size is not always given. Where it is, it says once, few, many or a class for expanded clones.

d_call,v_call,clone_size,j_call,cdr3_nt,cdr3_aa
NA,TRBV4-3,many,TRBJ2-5,TGCGCCAGCAGCCAAGATCGCCAGACCCAGTACTTC,CASSQDRQTQYF
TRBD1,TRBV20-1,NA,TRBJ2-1,TGCAGTGCCCTAGTTCCGGGACAGGGGGCGACGGATGAGCAGTTCTTC,CSALVPGQGATDEQFF
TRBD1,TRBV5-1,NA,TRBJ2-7,TGCGCCAGCAGCGGACAGACAGGGAACGAGCAGTACTTC,CASSGQTGNEQYF
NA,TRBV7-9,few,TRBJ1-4,TGTGCCAGCAGCTTATTTGGGGAGGAGAATGAAAAACTGTTTTTT,CASSLFGEENEKLFF
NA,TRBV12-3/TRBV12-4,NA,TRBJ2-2,TGTGCCAGCAGTTTTGGACCCAGGACCGGGGAGCTGTTTTTT,CASSFGPRTGELFF
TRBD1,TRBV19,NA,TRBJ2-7,TGTGCCAGTAGTACCGGGACAGGGAGAGCCTACGAGCAGTACTTC,CASSTGTGRAYEQYF
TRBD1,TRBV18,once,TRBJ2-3,TGTGCCAGCTCCCCGGGACAGGGATTGTCCAGGTCTTCTCCAGATACGCAGTATTTT,CASSPGQGLSRSSPDTQYF
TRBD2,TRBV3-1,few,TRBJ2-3,TGTGCCAGCAGCCAAGGGACTAGTCGGAGGCTCAGCACAGATACGCAGTATTTT,CASSQGTSRRLSTDTQYF
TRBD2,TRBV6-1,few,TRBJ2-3,TGTGCCAGCGGCGGGGGGAGTTATATGGATACGCAGTATTTT,CASGGGSYMDTQYF
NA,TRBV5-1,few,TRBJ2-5,TGCGCCAGCAGCTTAAAGAAGGAGACCCAGTACTTC,CASSLKKETQYF
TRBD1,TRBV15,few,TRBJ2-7,TGTGCCACCAGCAGAGAGGGGGACAGCATTTACGAGCAGTACTTC,CATSREGDSIYEQYF
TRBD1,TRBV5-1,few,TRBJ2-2,TGCGCCAGCAGCTTGACAGGGGGCGACACCGGGGAGCTGTTTTTT,CASSLTGGDTGELFF
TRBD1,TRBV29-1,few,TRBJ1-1,TGCAGCGTGGTCCGGGACAGGGATGTGGCTTTCTTT,CSVVRDRDVAFF
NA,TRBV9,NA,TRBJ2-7,TGTGCCAGCAGCGCCGAGGGGGAGGGAGTTCACTACGAGCAGTACTTC,CASSAEGEGVHYEQYF
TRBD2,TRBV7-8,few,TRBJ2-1,TGTGCCAGCAGCTCCCTAGCGGGGGAGCAGTTCTTC,CASSSLAGEQFF
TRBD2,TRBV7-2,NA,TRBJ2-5,TGTGCCAGCAGCTTAGTGGCGGGAGGGCCCCAGTACTTC,CASSLVAGGPQYF
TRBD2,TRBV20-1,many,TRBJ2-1,TGCAGCGCAGCGGGAGACCATGAGCAGTTCTTC,CSAAGDHEQFF
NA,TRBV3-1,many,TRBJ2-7,TGTGCCAGCAGCCAAGATCGGGGCGAGCAGTACTTC,CASSQDRGEQYF
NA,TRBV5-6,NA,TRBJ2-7,TGTGCCAGCAGCTACGTGAGCGGTTCCTCCTACGAGCAGTACTTC,CASSYVSGSSYEQYF
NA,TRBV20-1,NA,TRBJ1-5,TGCAGTGCTAGGAAGGGAACCCTCAATCAGCCCCAGCATTTT,CSARKGTLNQPQHF
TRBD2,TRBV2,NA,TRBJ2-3,TGTGCCTGCAGTCCAGGGACTAGCGGAGTCCTGGGCACAGATACGCAGTATTTT,CACSPGTSGVLGTDTQYF
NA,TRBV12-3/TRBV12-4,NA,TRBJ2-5,TGTGCCAGCACCCGACAGGTTCAAGAGACCCAGTACTTC,CASTRQVQETQYF
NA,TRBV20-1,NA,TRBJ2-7,TGCAGTGCTAGGGGGGGCTTTGGGAACTACGAGCAGTACTTC,CSARGGFGNYEQYF
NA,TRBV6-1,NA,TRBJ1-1,TGTGCCAGCAGAGGTTTAACGAACACTGAAGCTTTCTTT,CASRGLTNTEAFF
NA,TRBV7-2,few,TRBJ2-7,TGTGCCAGCAGCATCGACGGGACACACTACGAGCAGTACTTC,CASSIDGTHYEQYF
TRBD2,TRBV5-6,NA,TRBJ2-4,TGTGCCAGCAGCTCCGCGGTTGGGGCTAGCGGGGTGTATGAGACCATTCAGTACTTC,CASSSAVGASGVYETIQYF
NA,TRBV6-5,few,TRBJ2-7,TGTGCCAGCAGTTACAAGTCAGGCCGCCCCTACGAGCAGTACTTC,CASSYKSGRPYEQYF
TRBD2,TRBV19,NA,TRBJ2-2,TGTGCCAGTAGTATAGTCAGCGGGAGGTACACCGGGGAGCTGTTTTTT,CASSIVSGRYTGELFF
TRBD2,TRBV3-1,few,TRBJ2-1,TGTGCCAGCAGCCATCCTGCTAGCGGGAGCTCCTACAATGAGCAGTTCTTC,CASSHPASGSSYNEQFF
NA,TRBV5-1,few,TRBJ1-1,TGCGCCAGCAGCTTGGAAGGCAGAGGTGGCACTGAAGCTTTCTTT,CASSLEGRGGTEAFF
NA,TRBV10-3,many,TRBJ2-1,TGTGCCATCATGGGGTCTAACTACAATGAGCAGTTCTTC,CAIMGSNYNEQFF
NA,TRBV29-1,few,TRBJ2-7,TGCAGCGTTGACAATAGAGGGAGTGGTTTCTACGAGCAGTACTTC,CSVDNRGSGFYEQYF
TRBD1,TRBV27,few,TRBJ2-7,TGTGCCAGCAGTCCACCGGGACAGTATGACGAGCAGTACTTC,CASSPPGQYDEQYF
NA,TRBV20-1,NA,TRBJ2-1,TGCAGTAGTAACCAGGGGAGCTCCTACAATGAGCAGTTCTTC,CSSNQGSSYNEQFF
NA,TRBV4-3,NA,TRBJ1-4,TGCGCCAGCAGCCAAGATCGGGCGGAGAGGGTGTTTTTT,CASSQDRAERVFF